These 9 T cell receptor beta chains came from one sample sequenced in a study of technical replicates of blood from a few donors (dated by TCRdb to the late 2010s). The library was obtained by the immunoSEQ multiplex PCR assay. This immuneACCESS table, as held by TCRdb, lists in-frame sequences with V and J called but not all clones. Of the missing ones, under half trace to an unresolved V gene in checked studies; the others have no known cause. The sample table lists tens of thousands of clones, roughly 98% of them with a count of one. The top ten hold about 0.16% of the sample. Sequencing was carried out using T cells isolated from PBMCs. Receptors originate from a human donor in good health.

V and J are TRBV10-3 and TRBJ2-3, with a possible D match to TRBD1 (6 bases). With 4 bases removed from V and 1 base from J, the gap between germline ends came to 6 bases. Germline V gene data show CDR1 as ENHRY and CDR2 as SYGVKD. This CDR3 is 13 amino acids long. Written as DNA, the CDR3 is TGTGCCATCAGTGGACAGGGCACAGATACGCAGTATTTT. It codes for CAISGQGTDTQYF.

The DNA for the CDR3 is TGCGCCAGCAGTGAGTTCTCAGGGGTCCGTAGGGGTAAATATAGCAATCAGCCCCAGCATTTT. Protein sequence: CASSEFSGVRRGKYSNQPQHF. The rearrangement uses TRBV10-2 and TRBJ1-5; a weak D match, TRBD1 (6 bases). The CDR3 spans 21 residues. CDR1 and CDR2 (germline): WSHSY, SAAADI. The V and J ends lost 1 base and 0 bases respectively, with 25 bases between them.

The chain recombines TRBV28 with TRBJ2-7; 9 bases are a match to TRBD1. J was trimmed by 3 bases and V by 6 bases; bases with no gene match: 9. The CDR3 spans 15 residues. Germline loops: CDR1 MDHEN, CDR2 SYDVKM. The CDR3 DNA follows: TGTGCCAGCAGGAGAATTGGGACAGGGAACTACGAGCAGTACTTC. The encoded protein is CASRRIGTGNYEQYF. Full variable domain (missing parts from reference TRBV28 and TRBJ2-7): DVKVTQSSRYLVKRTGEKVFLECVQDMDHENMFWYRQDPGLGLRLIYFSYDVKMKEKGDIPEGYSVSREKKERFSLILESASTNQTSMYLCASRRIGTGNYEQYFGPGTRLTVT.

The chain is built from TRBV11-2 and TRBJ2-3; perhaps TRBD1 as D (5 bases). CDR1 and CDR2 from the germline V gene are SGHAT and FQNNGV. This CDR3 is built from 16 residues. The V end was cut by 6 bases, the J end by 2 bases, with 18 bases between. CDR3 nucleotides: TGTGCCAGCAGTTTGGCTGGCTGGGGCTCCACAGATACGCAGTATTTT. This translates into CASSLAGWGSTDTQYF.

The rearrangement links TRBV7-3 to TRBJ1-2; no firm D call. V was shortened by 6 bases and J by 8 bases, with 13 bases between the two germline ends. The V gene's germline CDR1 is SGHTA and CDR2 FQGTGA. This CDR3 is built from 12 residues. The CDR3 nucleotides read TGTGCCAGCAGTCAAAATTCCCGGGGCTACACCTTC. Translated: CASSQNSRGYTF. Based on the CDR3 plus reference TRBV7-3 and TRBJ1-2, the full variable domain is GAGVSQTPSNKVTEKGKYVELRCDPISGHTALYWYRQSLGQGPEFLIYFQGTGAADDSGLPNDRFFAVRPEGSVSTLKIQRTERGDSAVYLCASSQNSRGYTFGSGTRLTVV.

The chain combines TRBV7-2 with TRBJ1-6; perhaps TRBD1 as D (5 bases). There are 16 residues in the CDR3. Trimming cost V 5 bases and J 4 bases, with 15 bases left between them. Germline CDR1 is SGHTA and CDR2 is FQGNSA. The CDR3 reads CASSLGGSRYNSPLHF. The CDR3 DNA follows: TGTGCCAGCAGCCTCGGGGGGAGTCGGTATAATTCACCCCTCCACTTT.

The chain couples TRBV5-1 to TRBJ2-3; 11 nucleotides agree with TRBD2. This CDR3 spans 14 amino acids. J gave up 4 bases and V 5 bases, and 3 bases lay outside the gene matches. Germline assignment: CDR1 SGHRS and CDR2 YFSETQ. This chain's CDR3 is CASSLLAGADTQYF. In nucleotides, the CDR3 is TGCGCCAGCAGTTTACTAGCGGGAGCAGATACGCAGTATTTT.

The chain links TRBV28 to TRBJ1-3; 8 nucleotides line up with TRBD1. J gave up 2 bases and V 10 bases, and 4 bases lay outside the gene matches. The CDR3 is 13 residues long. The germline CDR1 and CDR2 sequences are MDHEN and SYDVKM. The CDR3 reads CATGTGPGNTIYF. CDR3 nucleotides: TGTGCCACCGGGACAGGACCTGGAAACACCATATATTTT.

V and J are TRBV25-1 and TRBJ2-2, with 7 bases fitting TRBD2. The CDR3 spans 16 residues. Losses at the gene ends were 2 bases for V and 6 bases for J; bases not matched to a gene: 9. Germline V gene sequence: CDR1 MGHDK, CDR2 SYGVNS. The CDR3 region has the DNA TGTGCCAGCAGTGAAGCTGCGGGAGCCTGGCCCGGGGAGCTGTTTTTT. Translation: CASSEAAGAWPGELFF.